Each of the 30 T cell receptor beta chains below was sequenced from the same sample in a study of T cell repertoires in ileal Crohn's disease. The time point denotes: neoterminal ileum biopsy at postoperative endoscopy, about 6 months after surgery. TCRdb's copy holds only in-frame clones and misses some; the assay was immunoSEQ multiplex PCR. The data show about 12,000 clones, around four fifths seen once. Sequenced input: ileal tissue. The receptors were gathered from an adult with Crohn's disease.

V gene TRBV5-1 combines with J gene TRBJ2-5; perhaps TRBD1 as D (5 bases). Germline CDR1 is SGHRS and CDR2 is YFSETQ. V was trimmed by 2 bases and J by 4 bases, leaving 9 bases between them. The CDR3 loop spans 13 amino acids. This chain's CDR3 is CASSLVDRETQYF. CDR3 bases: TGCGCCAGCAGCTTAGTAGACAGAGAGACCCAGTACTTC.

The rearrangement uses TRBV15 and TRBJ1-4; 11 bases map to TRBD1. The germline V gene has CDR1 LNHNV and CDR2 YYDKDF (reference sequence). The ends lost 0 bases at V and 7 bases at J; junction bases unmatched: 7. There are 17 residues in the CDR3. CDR3 DNA sequence: TGTGCCACCAGCAGAGATAATGGACAGGGGGCCGGTGAAAAACTGTTTTTT. As protein: CATSRDNGQGAGEKLFF. The whole variable domain, filled in from reference TRBV15 and TRBJ1-4, reads DAMVIQNPRYQVTQFGKPVTLSCSQTLNHNVMYWYQQKSSQAPKLLFHYYDKDFNNEADTPDNFQSRRPNTSFCFLDIRSPGLGDTAMYLCATSRDNGQGAGEKLFFGSGTQLSVL.

The rearrangement uses TRBV28 and TRBJ1-2; D not resolved. This CDR3 spans 11 amino acids. Germline V lookup: CDR1 MDHEN, CDR2 SYDVKM. With 5 bases removed from V and 9 bases from J, the gap between germline ends came to 10 bases. The CDR3 nucleotides read TGTGCCAGCAGTACAGACGTTAGCTACACCTTC. This encodes CASSTDVSYTF.

The genes are TRBV7-9 and TRBJ1-4; TRBD1 aligns across 12 bases. J lost 8 bases, V lost 5 bases, and 6 bases had no gene match. Germline assignment: CDR1 SEHNR and CDR2 FQNEAQ (reference sequence). The CDR3 loop spans 15 amino acids. CDR3 coding DNA: TGTGCCAGCAGCCCGGGACAGGGGGCTCGAGAAAAACTGTTTTTT. Translating gives CASSPGQGAREKLFF.

This rearrangement joins TRBV12-5 to TRBJ2-3; 7 bases are a match to TRBD1. J gave up 0 bases and V 1 base, and 1 base lay outside the gene matches. CDR3 length equals 15 residues. CDR1 LGHNT and CDR2 FRNRAP come from the germline V gene. DNA of the CDR3: TGTGCTAGTGGTTTGGGACAGGGAAGCACAGATACGCAGTATTTT. This translates into CASGLGQGSTDTQYF.

The chain links TRBV19 to TRBJ2-3, with 9 positions matching TRBD2. The CDR3 length is 17 residues. Germline V gives CDR1 LNHDA, CDR2 SQIVND (reference sequence). The V and J ends lost 6 bases and 6 bases, in that order; junction bases with no gene match: 16. In nucleotides, the CDR3 is TGTGCCAGTAGGATACGGCCGGAGCGGGGGGTGGAGGATACGCAGTATTTT. Its protein product is CASRIRPERGVEDTQYF.

V is TRBV28 and J is TRBJ2-7; the match to TRBD2 covers 7 bases. J was trimmed by 6 bases and V by 2 bases; bases with no gene match: 1. Germline assignment: CDR1 MDHEN and CDR2 SYDVKM. The CDR3 spans 12 residues. The chain's CDR3 is CASSLERGEQYF. In DNA form, the CDR3 reads TGTGCCAGCAGTTTAGAGCGGGGCGAGCAGTACTTC.

This clone showed up just once. The chain has TRBV11-2 and TRBJ2-1; TRBD2 aligns across 11 bases. Losses at the gene ends were 5 bases for V and 4 bases for J; bases not matched to a gene: 4. Per the germline V gene, CDR1 is SGHAT and CDR2 is FQNNGV. This CDR3 region has 15 residues. The CDR3 sequence is CASSTLAGAYNEQFF. DNA for the CDR3: TGTGCCAGCAGCACACTAGCGGGGGCGTACAATGAGCAGTTCTTC.

The chain uses TRBV6-4 and TRBJ2-3; TRBD2 matches at 13 bases. Per germline, CDR1 MRHNA and CDR2 SNTAGT. This CDR3 is 15 amino acids long. With 2 bases clipped from V and 4 bases from J, the junction kept 0 bases outside the gene matches. In nucleotides, the CDR3 is TGTGCCAGCAGTGACACTAGCGGGGGGGCAGATACGCAGTATTTT. This translates into CASSDTSGGADTQYF.

The chain recombines TRBV27 with TRBJ1-1; the D is unclear. V lost 2 bases, J lost 1 base, and 5 bases lay in between. Germline lookup yields CDR1 MNHEY and CDR2 SMNVEV (reference sequence). The CDR3 runs to 13 residues. The CDR3 coding sequence is TGTGCCAGCAGTTTAGGGCAGAACACTGAAGCTTTCTTT. It translates to CASSLGQNTEAFF.

The V call is TRBV7-8, the J call TRBJ1-2, with D uncertain. Per the germline V gene, CDR1 is SGHVS and CDR2 is FQNEAQ. V shed 3 bases and J shed 4 bases, with 12 bases lying between them. The CDR3 has 14 residues. DNA for the CDR3: TGTGCCAGCAGCTTGACCTCGGGATTCTATGGCTACACCTTC. Encoded protein: CASSLTSGFYGYTF.

The chain links TRBV7-6 to TRBJ1-4, with D unresolved. V lost 1 base and J 5 bases, leaving 11 bases between the germline ends. The CDR3 totals 15 residues. In germline, CDR1 is SGHVS, CDR2 FNYEAQ. CDR3 in amino acids: CASSLGGGPNEKLFF. The CDR3 region has the DNA TGTGCCAGCAGCTTAGGGGGAGGCCCGAATGAAAAACTGTTTTTT.

The chain couples TRBV6-1 to TRBJ2-7, with 7 bases aligning to TRBD2. V shed 1 base, J shed 4 bases, and the junction held 7 bases outside the gene matches. Germline assignment: CDR1 MNHNS and CDR2 SASEGT. This CDR3 is built from 15 residues. Written as DNA, the CDR3 is TGTGCCAGCAGTGAAGTGGGAGGGAGTAGTTACGAGCAGTACTTC. Amino acid sequence: CASSEVGGSSYEQYF.

This clone was found once. This chain uses TRBV19 with TRBJ2-3; 11 bases match TRBD1. The CDR3 extends over 16 amino acids. The junction had 9 bases not matched to a gene; V was cut back by 5 bases and J by 5 bases. The germline V gene has CDR1 LNHDA and CDR2 SQIVND (reference sequence). The CDR3 coding sequence is TGTGCCAGTAGTGACCCGGACAGGGGGCTAGGAGATACGCAGTATTTT. Amino acids: CASSDPDRGLGDTQYF.

The rearrangement uses TRBV6-1 and TRBJ1-5; TRBD1 matches 7 bases. This CDR3 region has 13 residues. V was clipped by 8 bases and J by 6 bases; unmatched bases: 7. CDR1 and CDR2 from the germline V gene are MNHNS and SASEGT. CDR3 nucleotides: TGTGCCAGCGGTCAAGGGGGCGTTCAGCCCCAGCATTTT. This gives the protein CASGQGGVQPQHF.

This clone showed up just a few times. J is TRBJ2-3 and V is TRBV19, with 8 bases that match TRBD1. The V gene's germline CDR1 is LNHDA and CDR2 SQIVND (reference sequence). V lost 10 bases and J lost 2; bases outside the gene matches: 5. This CDR3 contains 13 residues. CDR3 residues: CATGTGSTDTQYF. The CDR3 DNA reads as TGTGCCACGGGGACAGGATCCACAGATACGCAGTATTTT.

The V call is TRBV7-3, the J call TRBJ2-1; 9 nucleotides agree with TRBD2. V dropped 2 bases and J dropped 4; count of bases not matched to a gene: 6. Per germline, CDR1 SGHTA and CDR2 FQGTGA. This CDR3 is 16 amino acids long. The CDR3 nucleotides are TGTGCCAGCAGCTTACTCGGGACTAGCAGTTACAATGAGCAGTTCTTC. Its translation: CASSLLGTSSYNEQFF.

J is TRBJ1-1 and V is TRBV5-1, with D unclear. CDR1 is SGHRS, CDR2 YFSETQ, per germline. Trimming took off 4 bases at V and 1 base at J, with 11 bases between the two ends. The CDR3 has 14 amino acids. The CDR3, as DNA: TGCGCCAGCAGCCATGACTACGGGAACACTGAAGCTTTCTTT. It translates to CASSHDYGNTEAFF. The variable domain in full, with the rest retrieved from reference TRBV5-1 and TRBJ1-1, is KAGVTQTPRYLIKTRGQQVTLSCSPISGHRSVSWYQQTPGQGLQFLFEYFSETQRNKGNFPGRFSGRQFSNSRSEMNVSTLELGDSALYLCASSHDYGNTEAFFGQGTRLTVV.

By share, this clone counts as large. The chain has TRBV10-1 and TRBJ2-7; TRBD2 is a possible D gene (6 bases). V lost 5 bases, J lost 0 bases, and 11 bases lay in between. The CDR3 has 14 amino acids. The germline gives CDR1 WNHNN, CDR2 SYGVQD (reference sequence). This CDR3 reads CASSRDLSSYEQYF. The CDR3 DNA is TGCGCCAGCAGTCGGGACTTAAGCTCCTACGAGCAGTACTTC.

This chain uses TRBV5-1 with TRBJ1-1; TRBD1 might be the D (5 bases). Trimming left V 3 bases short and J 3 bases short, with 9 bases between. The germline V gene encodes CDR1 SGHRS and CDR2 YFSETQ. The CDR3 consists of 13 residues. Written as DNA, the CDR3 is TGCGCCAGCAGCTCATTAGGGGACACTGAAGCTTTCTTT. Its protein product is CASSSLGDTEAFF.

This clone was recorded only once. This rearrangement joins TRBV6-1 to TRBJ2-3; possibly TRBD2 for D (6 bases). V shed 1 base and J shed 5 bases, with 10 bases lying between them. The CDR3 totals 14 residues. Germline lookup yields CDR1 MNHNS and CDR2 SASEGT. The CDR3 loop is CASSEEGGIDTQYF. The CDR3 nucleotides are TGTGCCAGCAGTGAAGAGGGCGGGATAGATACGCAGTATTTT.

Judged by abundance, this clone is medium-sized. This chain joins TRBV7-9 and TRBJ1-1; D may be TRBD1 (5 bases). Germline CDR1 SEHNR, CDR2 FQNEAQ (reference sequence). The CDR3 consists of 13 residues. V was clipped by 0 bases and J by 11 bases, with 13 bases between them. The CDR3 region has the DNA TGTGCCAGCAGCTTAGCTTCAGGGCACTGGGCTTTCTTT. This sequence encodes CASSLASGHWAFF.

The chain is built from TRBV11-3 and TRBJ2-5, with 7 bases identical to TRBD1. Germline assignment: CDR1 SGHNT and CDR2 YENEEA. The CDR3 contains 14 residues. The V and J ends lost 6 bases and 5 bases, in that order; junction bases with no gene match: 9. In nucleotides, the CDR3 is TGTGCCAGCAGTTCAATAGGGGGCGCGGAGACCCAGTACTTC. This encodes CASSSIGGAETQYF.

V usage is TRBV19 and J usage is TRBJ1-5; a weak D match, TRBD1 (5 bases). The V gene's germline CDR1 is LNHDA and CDR2 SQIVND (reference sequence). The V gene lost 6 bases and the J gene lost 1 base, with 10 bases spanning the gap. This CDR3 is built from 14 residues. DNA of the CDR3: TGTGCCAGTAGCCGGACAACCAGCAATCAGCCCCAGCATTTT. It codes for CASSRTTSNQPQHF.

This chain links TRBV5-1 with TRBJ2-5; D is undetermined. The J call could be wrong; TRBJ2-7 is a better fit for the DNA end. The CDR3 has 15 residues. In germline, CDR1 is SGHRS, CDR2 YFSETQ. The CDR3 DNA is TGCGCCAGCAGCTTGGCGTCAGGTTACTCCTACGAGCAGTACTTC. Translated: CASSLASGYSYEQYF.

The chain carries TRBV27 and TRBJ1-5, with D possibly TRBD1 on 6 matching bases. The V gene's germline CDR1 is MNHEY and CDR2 SMNVEV (reference sequence). This CDR3 region has 16 residues. Trimming removed 1 base from V and 4 bases from J, with 14 bases in between. The CDR3 DNA is TGTGCCAGCAGTTTATTTGGGGACACTAGGAATCAGCCCCAGCATTTT. Translation gives CASSLFGDTRNQPQHF.

The table lists this clone with a count of one. The V gene is TRBV7-9, the J gene TRBJ1-2, with D hard to call. The CDR3 totals 11 residues. Germline assignment: CDR1 SEHNR and CDR2 FQNEAQ (reference sequence). V gave up 2 bases and J gave up 7 bases, with 5 bases separating them. This CDR3 is CASSLKSGYTF. Here the CDR3 DNA reads TGTGCCAGCAGCTTAAAGAGTGGCTACACCTTC.

The J gene is TRBJ2-7, the V gene TRBV5-5, with TRBD1 matching 7 bases. Losses at the gene ends were 3 bases for V and 0 bases for J; bases not matched to a gene: 6. The CDR3 length is 15 residues. Germline V CDR1 and CDR2: SGHKS, YYEKEE (reference sequence). The CDR3 sequence is CASSSPGQSSYEQYF. The CDR3 DNA follows: TGTGCCAGCAGCTCACCGGGACAGAGCTCCTACGAGCAGTACTTC.

The chain carries TRBV5-1 and TRBJ2-3, with 7 bases aligning to TRBD1. The CDR3 extends over 14 amino acids. Germline CDR1 reads SGHRS; CDR2 reads YFSETQ. V trimming: 4 bases; J trimming: 2 bases; junction bases outside the gene matches: 4. This CDR3 reads CASSTGTDTDTQYF. In DNA, the CDR3 is TGCGCCAGCAGCACGGGGACAGACACAGATACGCAGTATTTT.

The chain joins TRBV13 to TRBJ2-1; perhaps TRBD1 as D (5 bases). V lost 3 bases and J lost 0, with 12 bases in between. This CDR3 region has 16 residues. CDR1 and CDR2 (germline): PRHDT, FYEKMQ (reference sequence). The CDR3 loop is CASSLWQGGSYNEQFF. The CDR3 DNA reads as TGTGCCAGCAGCTTGTGGCAGGGTGGCTCCTACAATGAGCAGTTCTTC.